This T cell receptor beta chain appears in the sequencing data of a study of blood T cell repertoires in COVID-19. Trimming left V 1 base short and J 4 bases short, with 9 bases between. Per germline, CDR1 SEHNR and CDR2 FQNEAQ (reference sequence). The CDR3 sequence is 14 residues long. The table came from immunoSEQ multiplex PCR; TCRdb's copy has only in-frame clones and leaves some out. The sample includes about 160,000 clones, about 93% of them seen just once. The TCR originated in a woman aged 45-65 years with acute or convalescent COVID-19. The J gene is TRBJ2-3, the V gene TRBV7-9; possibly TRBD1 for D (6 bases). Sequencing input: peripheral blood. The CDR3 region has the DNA TGTGCCAGCAGCTTAGGGTGGGGGCCAGATACGCAGTATTTT. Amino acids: CASSLGWGPDTQYF.